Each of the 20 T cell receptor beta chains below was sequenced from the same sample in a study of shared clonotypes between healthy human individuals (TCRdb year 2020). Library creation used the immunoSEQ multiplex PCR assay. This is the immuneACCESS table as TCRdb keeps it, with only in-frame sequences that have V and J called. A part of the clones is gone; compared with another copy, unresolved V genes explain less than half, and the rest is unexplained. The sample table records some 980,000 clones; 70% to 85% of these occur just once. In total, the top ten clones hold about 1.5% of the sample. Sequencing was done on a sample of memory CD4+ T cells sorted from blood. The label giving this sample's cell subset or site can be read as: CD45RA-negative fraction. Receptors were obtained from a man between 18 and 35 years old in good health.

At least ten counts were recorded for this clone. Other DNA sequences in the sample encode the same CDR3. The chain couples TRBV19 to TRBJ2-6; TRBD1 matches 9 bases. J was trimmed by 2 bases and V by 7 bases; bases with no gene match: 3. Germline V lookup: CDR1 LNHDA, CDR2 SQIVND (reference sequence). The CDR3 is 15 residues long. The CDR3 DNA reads TGTGCCAGTACCGGGGACAGGGCTGGGGCCAACGTCCTGACTTTC. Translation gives CASTGDRAGANVLTF.

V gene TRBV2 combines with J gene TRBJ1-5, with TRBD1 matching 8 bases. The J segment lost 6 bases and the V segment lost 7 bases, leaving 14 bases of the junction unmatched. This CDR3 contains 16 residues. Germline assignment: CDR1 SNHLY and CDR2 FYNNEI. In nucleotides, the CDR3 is TGTGCCAGCAACATGAATACAGGGGGATCCGGTCAGCCCCAGCATTTT. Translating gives CASNMNTGGSGQPQHF.

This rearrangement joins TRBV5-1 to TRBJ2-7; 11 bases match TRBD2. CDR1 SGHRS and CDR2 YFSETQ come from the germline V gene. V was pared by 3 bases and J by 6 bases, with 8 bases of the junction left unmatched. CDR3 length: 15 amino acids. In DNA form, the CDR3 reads TGCGCCAGCAGCTCTACCACTAGCGGGAGAGGCGAGCAGTACTTC. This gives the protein CASSSTTSGRGEQYF.

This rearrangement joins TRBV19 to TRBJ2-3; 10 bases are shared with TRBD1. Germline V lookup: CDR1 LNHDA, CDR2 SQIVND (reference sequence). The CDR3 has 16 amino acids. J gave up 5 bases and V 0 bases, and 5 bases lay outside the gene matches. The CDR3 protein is CASSIDRQGAGDTQYF. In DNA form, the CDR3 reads TGTGCCAGTAGTATAGATCGACAGGGGGCAGGAGATACGCAGTATTTT. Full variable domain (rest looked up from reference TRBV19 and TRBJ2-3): DGGITQSPKYLFRKEGQNVTLSCEQNLNHDAMYWYRQDPGQGLRLIYYSQIVNDFQKGDIAEGYSVSREKKESFPLTVTSAQKNPTAFYLCASSIDRQGAGDTQYFGPGTRLTVL.

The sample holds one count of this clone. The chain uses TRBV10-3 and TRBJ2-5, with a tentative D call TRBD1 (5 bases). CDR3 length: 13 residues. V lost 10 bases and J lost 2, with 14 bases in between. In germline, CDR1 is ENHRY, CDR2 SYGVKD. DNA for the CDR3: TGTGCCACGGCCCCAGCAGGGCAAGAGACCCAGTACTTC. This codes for CATAPAGQETQYF.

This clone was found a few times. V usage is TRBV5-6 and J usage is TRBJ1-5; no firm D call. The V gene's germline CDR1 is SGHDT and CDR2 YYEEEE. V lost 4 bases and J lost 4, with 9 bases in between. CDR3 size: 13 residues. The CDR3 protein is CASSAAANQPQHF. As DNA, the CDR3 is TGTGCCAGCAGCGCTGCAGCGAATCAGCCCCAGCATTTT.

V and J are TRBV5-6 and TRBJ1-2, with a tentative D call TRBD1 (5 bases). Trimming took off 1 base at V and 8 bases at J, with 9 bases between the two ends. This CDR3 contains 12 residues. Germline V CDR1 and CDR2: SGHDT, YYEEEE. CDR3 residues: CASSLWGEGYTF. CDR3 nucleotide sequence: TGTGCCAGCAGCTTGTGGGGGGAAGGCTACACCTTC.

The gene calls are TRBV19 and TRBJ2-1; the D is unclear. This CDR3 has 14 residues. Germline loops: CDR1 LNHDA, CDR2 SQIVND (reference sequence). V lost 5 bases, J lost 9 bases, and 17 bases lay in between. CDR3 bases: TGTGCCAGTAGTCATTGGGTTCTATCCCCTGAGCAGTTCTTC. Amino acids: CASSHWVLSPEQFF.

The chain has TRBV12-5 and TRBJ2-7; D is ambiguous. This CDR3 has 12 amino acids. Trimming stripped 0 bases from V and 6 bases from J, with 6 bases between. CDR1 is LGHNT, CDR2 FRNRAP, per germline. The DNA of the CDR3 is TGTGCTAGTGGTTTGGTCCCCCCCGAGCAGTACTTC. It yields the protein CASGLVPPEQYF. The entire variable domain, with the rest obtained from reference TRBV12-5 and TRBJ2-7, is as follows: DARVTQTPRHKVTEMGQEVTMRCQPILGHNTVFWYRQTMMQGLELLAYFRNRAPLDDSGMPKDRFSAEMPDATLATLKIQPSEPRDSAVYFCASGLVPPEQYFGPGTRLTVT.

The CDR3, as DNA: TGCGCCAGCAGTCAACCCGGACACCTACAAGAGACCCAGTACTTC. It yields the protein CASSQPGHLQETQYF. The rearrangement links TRBV23-1 to TRBJ2-5; D perhaps matches TRBD1 (5 bases). TRBV23-1 falls under the ORF class, with uncertain function. The CDR3 consists of 15 residues. Trimming pared 2 bases from V and 2 bases from J, leaving 12 bases between.

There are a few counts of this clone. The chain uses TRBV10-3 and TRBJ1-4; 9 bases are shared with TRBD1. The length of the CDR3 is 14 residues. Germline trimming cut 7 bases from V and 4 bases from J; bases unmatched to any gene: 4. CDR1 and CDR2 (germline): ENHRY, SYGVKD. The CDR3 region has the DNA TGTGCCATCAAGGGACAGGGAGTTAATGAAAAACTGTTTTTT. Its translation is CAIKGQGVNEKLFF.

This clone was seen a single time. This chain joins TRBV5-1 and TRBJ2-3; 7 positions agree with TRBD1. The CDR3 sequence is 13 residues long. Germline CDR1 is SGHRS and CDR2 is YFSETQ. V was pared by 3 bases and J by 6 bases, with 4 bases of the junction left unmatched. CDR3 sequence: CASSSTGEDTQYF. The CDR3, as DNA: TGCGCCAGCAGCTCAACAGGGGAGGATACGCAGTATTTT.

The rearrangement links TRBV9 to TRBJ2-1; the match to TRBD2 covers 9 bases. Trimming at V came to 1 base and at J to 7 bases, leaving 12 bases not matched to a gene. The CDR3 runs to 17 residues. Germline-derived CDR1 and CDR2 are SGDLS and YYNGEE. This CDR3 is CASSVYTGGRAGNEQFF. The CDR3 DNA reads TGTGCCAGCAGCGTATATACCGGCGGGAGGGCCGGGAATGAGCAGTTCTTC.

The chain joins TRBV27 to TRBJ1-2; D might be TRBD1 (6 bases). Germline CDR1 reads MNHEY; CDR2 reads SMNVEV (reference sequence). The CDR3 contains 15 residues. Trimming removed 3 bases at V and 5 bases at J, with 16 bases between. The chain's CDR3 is CASSFLSGRGYGYTF. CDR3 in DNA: TGTGCCAGCAGTTTTCTCTCCGGAAGGGGGTATGGCTACACCTTC.

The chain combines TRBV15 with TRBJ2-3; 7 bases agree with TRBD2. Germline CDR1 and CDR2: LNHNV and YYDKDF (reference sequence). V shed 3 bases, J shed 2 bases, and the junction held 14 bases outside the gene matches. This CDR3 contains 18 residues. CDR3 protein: CATSRAGEGTGFTDTQYF. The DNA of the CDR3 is TGTGCCACCAGCAGGGCCGGGGAGGGGACTGGTTTCACAGATACGCAGTATTTT.

The CDR3 DNA reads as TGCGCCAGCAGCTTGCGGGGTTTGACCGGCTACACCTTC. Amino acid sequence: CASSLRGLTGYTF. The V call is TRBV5-1, the J call TRBJ1-2; D is unclear. The CDR3 has 13 amino acids. V was clipped by 1 base and J by 8 bases, with 12 bases between them. Germline values: CDR1 SGHRS, CDR2 YFSETQ.

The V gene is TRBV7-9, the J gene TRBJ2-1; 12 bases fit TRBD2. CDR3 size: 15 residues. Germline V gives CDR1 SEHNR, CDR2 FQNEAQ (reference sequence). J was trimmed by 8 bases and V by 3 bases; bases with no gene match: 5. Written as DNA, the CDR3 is TGTGCCAGCAGCTTCCCTAGCGGGAGGGCCGATGAGCAGTTCTTC. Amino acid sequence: CASSFPSGRADEQFF.

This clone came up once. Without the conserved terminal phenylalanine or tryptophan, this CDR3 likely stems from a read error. The chain's CDR3 is CSVGEGTDSPLHL. For the CDR3, the DNA is TGCAGCGTAGGCGAGGGAACGGATTCACCCCTCCACCTT. The chain links TRBV29-1 to TRBJ1-6; D call uncertain. Trimming left V 6 bases short and J 8 bases short, with 14 bases between. This CDR3 is built from 13 residues. Germline V CDR1 and CDR2: SQVTM, ANQGSEA.

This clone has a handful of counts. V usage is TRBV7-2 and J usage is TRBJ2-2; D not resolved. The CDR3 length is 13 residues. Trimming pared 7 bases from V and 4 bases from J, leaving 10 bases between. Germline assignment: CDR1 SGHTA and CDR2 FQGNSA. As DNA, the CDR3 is TGTGCCAGCAACCCTAGGATCACCGGGGAGCTGTTTTTT. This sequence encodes CASNPRITGELFF.

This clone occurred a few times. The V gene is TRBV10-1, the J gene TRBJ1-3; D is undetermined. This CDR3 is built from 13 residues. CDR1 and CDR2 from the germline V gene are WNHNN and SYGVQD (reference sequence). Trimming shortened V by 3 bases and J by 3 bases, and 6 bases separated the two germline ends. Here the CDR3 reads CASSDGRGNTIYF. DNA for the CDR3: TGCGCCAGCAGTGATGGTCGTGGAAACACCATATATTTT.